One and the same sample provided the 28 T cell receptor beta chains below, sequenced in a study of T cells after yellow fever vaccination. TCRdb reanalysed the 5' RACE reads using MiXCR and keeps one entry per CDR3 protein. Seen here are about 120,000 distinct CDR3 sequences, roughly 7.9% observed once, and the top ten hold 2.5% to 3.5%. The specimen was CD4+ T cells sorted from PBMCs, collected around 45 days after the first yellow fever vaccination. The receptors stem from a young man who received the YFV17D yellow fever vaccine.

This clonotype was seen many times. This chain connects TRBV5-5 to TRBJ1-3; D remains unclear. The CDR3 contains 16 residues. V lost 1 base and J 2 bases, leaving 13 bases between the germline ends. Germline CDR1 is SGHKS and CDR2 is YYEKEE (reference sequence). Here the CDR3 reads CASSLWHNMAGNTIYF. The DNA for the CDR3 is TGTGCCAGCAGCTTGTGGCATAACATGGCTGGAAACACCATATATTTT.

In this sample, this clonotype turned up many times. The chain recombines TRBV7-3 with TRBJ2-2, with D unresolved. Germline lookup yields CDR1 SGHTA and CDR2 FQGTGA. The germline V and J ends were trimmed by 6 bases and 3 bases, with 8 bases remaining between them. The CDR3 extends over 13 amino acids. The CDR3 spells CASRQRDTGELFF. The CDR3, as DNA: TGTGCCAGCAGGCAACGGGACACCGGGGAGCTGTTTTTT.

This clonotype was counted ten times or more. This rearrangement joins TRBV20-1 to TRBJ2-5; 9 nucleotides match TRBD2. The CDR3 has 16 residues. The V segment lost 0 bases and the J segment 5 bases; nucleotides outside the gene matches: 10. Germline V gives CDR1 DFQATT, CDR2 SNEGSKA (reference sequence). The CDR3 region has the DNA TGCAGTGCTAGAGAATGGGCGGGGGGGCCTGGTGAGACCCAGTACTTC. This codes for CSAREWAGGPGETQYF.

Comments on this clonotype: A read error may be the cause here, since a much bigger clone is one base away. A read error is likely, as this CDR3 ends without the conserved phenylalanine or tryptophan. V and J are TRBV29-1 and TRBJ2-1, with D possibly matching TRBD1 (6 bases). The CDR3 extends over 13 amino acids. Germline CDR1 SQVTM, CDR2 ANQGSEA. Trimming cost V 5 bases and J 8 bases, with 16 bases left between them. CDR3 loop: CSVSGTQGYEQFS. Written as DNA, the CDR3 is TGCAGCGTTTCTGGTACGCAGGGGTATGAGCAGTTCTCC.

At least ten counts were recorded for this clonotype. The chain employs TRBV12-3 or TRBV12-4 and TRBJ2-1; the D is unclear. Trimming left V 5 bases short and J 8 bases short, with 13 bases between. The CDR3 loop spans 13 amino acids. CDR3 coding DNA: TGTGCCAGCAGTCGCGTCCCGGGCTATGAGCAGTTCTTC. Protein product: CASSRVPGYEQFF.

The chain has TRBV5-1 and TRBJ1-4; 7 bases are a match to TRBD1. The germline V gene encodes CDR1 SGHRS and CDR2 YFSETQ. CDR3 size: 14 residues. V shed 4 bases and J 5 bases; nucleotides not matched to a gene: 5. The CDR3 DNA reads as TGCGCCAGCAGCCCCGGGACAGCGAATGAAAAACTGTTTTTT. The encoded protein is CASSPGTANEKLFF.

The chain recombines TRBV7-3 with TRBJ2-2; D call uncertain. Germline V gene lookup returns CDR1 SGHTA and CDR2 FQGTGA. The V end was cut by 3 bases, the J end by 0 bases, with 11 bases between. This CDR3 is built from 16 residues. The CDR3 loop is CASSLVLTSNTGELFF. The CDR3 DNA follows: TGTGCCAGCAGCTTGGTCTTGACATCGAACACCGGGGAGCTGTTTTTT.

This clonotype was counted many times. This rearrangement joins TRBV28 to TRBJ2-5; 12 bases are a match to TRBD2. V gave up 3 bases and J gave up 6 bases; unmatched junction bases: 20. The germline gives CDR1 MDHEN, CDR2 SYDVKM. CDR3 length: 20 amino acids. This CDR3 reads CASSFQLAGGPFSIIKTQYF. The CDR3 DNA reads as TGTGCCAGCAGTTTCCAGCTAGCGGGGGGGCCCTTTTCAATCATCAAGACCCAGTACTTC.

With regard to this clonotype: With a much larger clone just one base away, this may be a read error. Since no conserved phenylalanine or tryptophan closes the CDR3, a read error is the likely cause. CDR3 in amino acids: CASRGTAGNTEAFY. The CDR3 bases are TGCGCCAGCCGCGGGACAGCAGGAAACACTGAAGCTTTCTAT. The chain couples TRBV5-1 to TRBJ1-1; 7 bases line up with TRBD1. With V trimmed by 7 bases and J by 2 bases, 8 bases remained unmatched. Germline V gene lookup returns CDR1 SGHRS and CDR2 YFSETQ. This CDR3 region has 14 residues.

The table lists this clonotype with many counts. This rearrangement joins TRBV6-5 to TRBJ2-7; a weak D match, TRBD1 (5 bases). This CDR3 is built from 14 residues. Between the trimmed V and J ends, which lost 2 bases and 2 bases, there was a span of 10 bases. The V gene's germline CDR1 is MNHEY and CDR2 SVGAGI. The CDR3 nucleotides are TGTGCCAGCAGTTACAGGGGTGGACCCTACGAGCAGTACTTC. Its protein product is CASSYRGGPYEQYF.

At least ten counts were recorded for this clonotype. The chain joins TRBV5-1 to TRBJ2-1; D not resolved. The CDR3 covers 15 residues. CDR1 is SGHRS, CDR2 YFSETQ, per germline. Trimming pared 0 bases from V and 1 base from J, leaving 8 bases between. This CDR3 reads CASSLAAASYNEQFF. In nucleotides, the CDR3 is TGCGCCAGCAGCTTGGCGGCGGCGTCCTACAATGAGCAGTTCTTC. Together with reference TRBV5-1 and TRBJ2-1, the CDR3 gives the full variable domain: KAGVTQTPRYLIKTRGQQVTLSCSPISGHRSVSWYQQTPGQGLQFLFEYFSETQRNKGNFPGRFSGRQFSNSRSEMNVSTLELGDSALYLCASSLAAASYNEQFFGPGTRLTVL.

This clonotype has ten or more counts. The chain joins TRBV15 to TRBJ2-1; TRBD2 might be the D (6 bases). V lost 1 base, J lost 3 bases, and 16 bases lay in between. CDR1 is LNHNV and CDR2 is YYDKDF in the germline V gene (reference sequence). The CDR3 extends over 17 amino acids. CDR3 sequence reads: CATSRGDGTGLYNEQFF. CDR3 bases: TGTGCCACCAGCAGAGGGGACGGGACTGGGCTCTACAATGAGCAGTTCTTC.

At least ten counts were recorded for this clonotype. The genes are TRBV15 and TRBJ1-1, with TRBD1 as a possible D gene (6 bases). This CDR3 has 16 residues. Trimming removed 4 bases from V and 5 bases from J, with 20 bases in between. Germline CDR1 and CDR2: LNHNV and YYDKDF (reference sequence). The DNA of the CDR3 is TGTGCCACCAGCACGGGTCTACAGGGAAGGGGAACTGAAGCTTTCTTT. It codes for CATSTGLQGRGTEAFF.

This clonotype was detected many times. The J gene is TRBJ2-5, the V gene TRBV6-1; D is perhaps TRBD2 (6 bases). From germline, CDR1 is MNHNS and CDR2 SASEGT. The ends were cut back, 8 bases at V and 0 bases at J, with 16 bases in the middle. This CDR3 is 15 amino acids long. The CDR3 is CASGHGRRYQETQYF. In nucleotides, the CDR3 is TGTGCCAGCGGACACGGGAGAAGGTACCAAGAGACCCAGTACTTC.

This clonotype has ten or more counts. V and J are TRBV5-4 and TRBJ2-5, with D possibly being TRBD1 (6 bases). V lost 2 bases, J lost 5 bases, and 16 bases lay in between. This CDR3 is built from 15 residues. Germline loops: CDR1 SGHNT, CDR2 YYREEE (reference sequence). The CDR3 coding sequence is TGTGCCAGCAGCTTATTCCAGGGGTCGTTGGAGACCCAGTACTTC. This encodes CASSLFQGSLETQYF. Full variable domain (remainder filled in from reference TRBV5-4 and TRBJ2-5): ETGVTQSPTHLIKTRGQQVTLRCSSQSGHNTVSWYQQALGQGPQFIFQYYREEENGRGNFPPRFSGLQFPNYSSELNVNALELDDSALYLCASSLFQGSLETQYFGPGTRLLVL.

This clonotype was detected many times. This chain's CDR3 is CASSQEIRNSPLHF. The CDR3 DNA sequence: TGCGCCAGCAGCCAAGAAATCCGTAATTCACCCCTCCACTTT. The rearrangement joins TRBV4-3 to TRBJ1-6; unclear D gene. Germline CDR1 reads LGHNA; CDR2 reads YSLEER. Trimming removed 0 bases at V and 6 bases at J, with 6 bases between. The CDR3 consists of 14 residues.

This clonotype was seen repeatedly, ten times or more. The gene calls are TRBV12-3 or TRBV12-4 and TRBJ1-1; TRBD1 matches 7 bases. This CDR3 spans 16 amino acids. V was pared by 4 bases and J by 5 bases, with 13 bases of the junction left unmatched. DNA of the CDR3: TGTGCCAGCAGTTCCGGGACAGACATTAAGGGGACTGAAGCTTTCTTT. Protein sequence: CASSSGTDIKGTEAFF.

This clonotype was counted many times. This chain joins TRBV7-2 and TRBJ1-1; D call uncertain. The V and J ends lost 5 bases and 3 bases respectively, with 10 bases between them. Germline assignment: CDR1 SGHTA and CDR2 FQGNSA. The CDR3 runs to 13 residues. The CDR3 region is CASSLSKDTEAFF. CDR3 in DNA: TGTGCCAGCAGCCTTTCGAAAGACACTGAAGCTTTCTTT.

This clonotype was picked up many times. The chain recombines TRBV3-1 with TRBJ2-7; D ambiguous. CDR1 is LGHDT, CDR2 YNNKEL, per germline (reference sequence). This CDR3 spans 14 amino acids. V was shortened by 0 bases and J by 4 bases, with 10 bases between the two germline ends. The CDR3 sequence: CASSQEGRTYEQYF. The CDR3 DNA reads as TGTGCCAGCAGCCAAGAGGGCAGGACGTACGAGCAGTACTTC.

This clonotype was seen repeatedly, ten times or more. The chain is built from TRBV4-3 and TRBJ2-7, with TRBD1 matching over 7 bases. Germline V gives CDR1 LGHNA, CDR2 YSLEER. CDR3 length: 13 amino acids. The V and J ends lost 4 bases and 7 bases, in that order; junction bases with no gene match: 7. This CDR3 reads CASSPQQGREQYF. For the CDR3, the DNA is TGCGCCAGCAGCCCTCAACAGGGGAGAGAGCAGTACTTC.

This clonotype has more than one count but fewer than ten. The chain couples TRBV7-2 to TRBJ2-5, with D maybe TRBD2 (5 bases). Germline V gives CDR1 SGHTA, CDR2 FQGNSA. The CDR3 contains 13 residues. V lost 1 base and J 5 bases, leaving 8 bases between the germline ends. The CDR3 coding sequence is TGTGCCAGCAGCTTAGAAGCGGTGGAGACCCAGTACTTC. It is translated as CASSLEAVETQYF.

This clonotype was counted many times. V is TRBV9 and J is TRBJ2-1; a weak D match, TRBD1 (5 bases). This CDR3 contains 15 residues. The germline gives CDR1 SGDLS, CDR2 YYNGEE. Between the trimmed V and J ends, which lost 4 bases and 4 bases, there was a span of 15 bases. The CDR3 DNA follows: TGTGCCAGCAGCCCCAGGGTCGGGCTTTACAATGAGCAGTTCTTC. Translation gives CASSPRVGLYNEQFF.

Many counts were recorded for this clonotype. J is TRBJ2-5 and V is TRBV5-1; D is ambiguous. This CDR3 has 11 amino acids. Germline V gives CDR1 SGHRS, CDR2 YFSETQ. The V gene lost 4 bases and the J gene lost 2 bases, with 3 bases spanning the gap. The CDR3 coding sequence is TGCGCCAGCAGCGCACAAGAGACCCAGTACTTC. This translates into CASSAQETQYF.

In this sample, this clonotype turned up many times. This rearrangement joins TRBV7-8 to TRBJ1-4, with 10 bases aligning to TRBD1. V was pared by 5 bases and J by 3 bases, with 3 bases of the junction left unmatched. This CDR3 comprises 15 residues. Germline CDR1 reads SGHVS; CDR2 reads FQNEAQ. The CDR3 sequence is CASSRQGAANEKLFF. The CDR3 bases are TGTGCCAGCAGCCGACAGGGGGCGGCTAATGAAAAACTGTTTTTT.

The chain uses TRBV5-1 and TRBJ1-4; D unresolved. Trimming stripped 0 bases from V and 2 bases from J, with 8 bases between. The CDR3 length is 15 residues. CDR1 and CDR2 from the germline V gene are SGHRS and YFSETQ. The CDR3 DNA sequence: TGCGCCAGCAGCTTGGCTGATTTTACTAATGAAAAACTGTTTTTT. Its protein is CASSLADFTNEKLFF. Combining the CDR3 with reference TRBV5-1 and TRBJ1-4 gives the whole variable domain KAGVTQTPRYLIKTRGQQVTLSCSPISGHRSVSWYQQTPGQGLQFLFEYFSETQRNKGNFPGRFSGRQFSNSRSEMNVSTLELGDSALYLCASSLADFTNEKLFFGSGTQLSVL.

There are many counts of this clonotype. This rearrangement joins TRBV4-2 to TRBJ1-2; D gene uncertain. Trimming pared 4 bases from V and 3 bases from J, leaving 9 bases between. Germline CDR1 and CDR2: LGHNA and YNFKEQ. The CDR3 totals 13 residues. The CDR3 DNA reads TGTGCCAGCAGCCTTAAGGGAGACTATGGCTACACCTTC. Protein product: CASSLKGDYGYTF.

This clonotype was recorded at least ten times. DNA of the CDR3: TGTGCCAGCAGTGGCGGTATACAGGGAAATGGCTACACCTTC. Protein sequence: CASSGGIQGNGYTF. This sequence joins TRBV25-1 and TRBJ1-2, with D tentatively TRBD1 (6 bases). Trimming removed 4 bases at V and 6 bases at J, with 15 bases between. Per germline, CDR1 MGHDK and CDR2 SYGVNS. This CDR3 has 14 amino acids.

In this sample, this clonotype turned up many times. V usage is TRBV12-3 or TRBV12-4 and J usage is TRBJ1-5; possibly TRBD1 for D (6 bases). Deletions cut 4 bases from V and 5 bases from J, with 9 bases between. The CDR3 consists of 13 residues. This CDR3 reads CASSWRGDQPQHF. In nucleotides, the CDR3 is TGTGCCAGCAGTTGGAGGGGGGATCAGCCCCAGCATTTT.